Included here is one T cell receptor beta chain sequence, with context. What it binds is unknown. The sample is drawn from a study of OX40 agonist ivuxolimab in advanced cancers. Regarding the study as a whole: Antigen specificity remained undetermined for the expanded peripheral T cells.

This table comes from immunoSEQ multiplex PCR, and its TCRdb copy is limited to in-frame clones, with some not included. The table lists about 55,000 clones, around three quarters of them singletons. V lost 2 bases and J lost 0, with 6 bases in between. The V gene's germline CDR1 is SGHRS and CDR2 YFSETQ. The CDR3 is made up of 15 amino acids. The clonotype originates from an adult with an advanced solid tumor such as melanoma, head and neck, liver or kidney cancer. The J gene is TRBJ2-6, the V gene TRBV5-1; D not resolved. Sequenced material: CD4+ or CD8+ T cells sorted from blood, taken in a trial of the OX40 agonist ivuxolimab. In nucleotides, the CDR3 is TGCGCCAGCAGCTTTTACCTCTCTGGGGCCAACGTCCTGACTTTC. This translates into CASSFYLSGANVLTF. Full variable domain (outside the CDR3, taken from reference TRBV5-1 and TRBJ2-6): KAGVTQTPRYLIKTRGQQVTLSCSPISGHRSVSWYQQTPGQGLQFLFEYFSETQRNKGNFPGRFSGRQFSNSRSEMNVSTLELGDSALYLCASSFYLSGANVLTFGAGSRLTVL.